Sequencing of this TCR beta chain was carried out in a study of CD8 T cell repertoires and HIV-1 epitope variants. The study's findings and limits: Eight or nine antigen-specific TCR beta clonotypes were found; about 6 seemed cross-reactive to variants.

Clones were sequenced by immunoSEQ multiplex PCR, and TCRdb holds only the in-frame ones, with some missing. The data show several thousand clones, 50% to 70% seen once. Remarks on this clone: Its antigen is undetermined.

The CDR3 length is 15 residues. Trimming cost V 0 bases and J 6 bases, with 15 bases left between them. Germline V gives CDR1 LNHNV, CDR2 YYDKDF (reference sequence). This TCR derives from a male donor with HIV. Material for sequencing was cultured CD8+ T cells derived from PBMCs. The gene calls are TRBV15 and TRBJ2-7; no clear D gene. The chain's CDR3 is CATSRDPTIWGEQYF. The CDR3 nucleotides read TGTGCCACCAGCAGAGACCCCACAATCTGGGGCGAGCAGTACTTC. Using reference TRBV15 and TRBJ2-7 for the parts outside the CDR3, the full variable domain is DAMVIQNPRYQVTQFGKPVTLSCSQTLNHNVMYWYQQKSSQAPKLLFHYYDKDFNNEADTPDNFQSRRPNTSFCFLDIRSPGLGDTAMYLCATSRDPTIWGEQYFGPGTRLTVT.